This T cell receptor beta chain was profiled in a study of T-cell reconstitution after alpha-beta-depleted transplantation in children. TCRbeta library construction was performed incorporating unique molecular identifiers. TCRdb passed the PCR reads through MiXCR, listing each CDR3 protein once. The sample shows around 680,000 distinct CDR3 sequences, over 15% of them seen only once. V lost 3 bases and J lost 5; bases outside the gene matches: 14. The CDR3 covers 16 residues. The germline V gene has CDR1 SGDLS and CDR2 YYNGEE. This clonotype was obtained from a human donor who donated a stem cell graft to a child with acute myeloid leukemia. The chain links TRBV9 to TRBJ2-7; 7 bases map to TRBD2. The specimen was PBMCs from the stem cell graft donor, collected from the stem cell graft. The CDR3, as DNA: TGTGCCAGCAGCGCATCCCAAGTGGACGGGGGGAACGAGCAGTACTTC. It encodes CASSASQVDGGNEQYF.